This T cell receptor beta chain is from a study of blood T cell repertoires in COVID-19. The trim removed 6 bases at V and 0 bases at J, leaving 8 bases unmatched. Germline-derived CDR1 and CDR2 are SGHTA and FQGTGA. The length of the CDR3 is 16 residues. Authors' methods: Amplification of reference gene primers provided the estimated nucleated cell counts. Clones were sequenced by immunoSEQ multiplex PCR, and TCRdb holds only the in-frame ones, with some missing. V and J calls and clone size are copied from that table; D and trimming were computed from the DNA. This sample has about 64,000 clones, with 65% to 90% found just once.

Material: peripheral blood. This TCR was sampled from a man aged 50-59 years with active COVID-19. The V gene is TRBV7-3, the J gene TRBJ2-1; 7 nucleotides match TRBD2. CDR3 DNA sequence: TGTGCCAGCAGATCCAAAGCGGGGAGCTCCTACAATGAGCAGTTCTTC. Protein: CASRSKAGSSYNEQFF.